A selection of T cell receptor beta chains follows, all from one sample in a study of T cell responses to AZD1222 COVID-19 vaccine. Clones were read by immunoSEQ multiplex PCR, and TCRdb kept only the in-frame ones, dropping some. The data contain approximately 80,000 clones, about nine tenths of them singletons. This material consisted of peripheral blood, taken 28 days after the second AZD1222 dose. The source is an adult who received the AZD1222 COVID-19 vaccine. Both conserved end residues are part of each CDR3. A D gene is named only where the DNA matches it firmly. Expanded clones are given a class, and other clones once, few, many or no size at all.

len,abundance,j_gene,d_gene,v_gene,CDR3nt,CDR3aa
13,NA,TRBJ2-5,NA,TRBV15,TGTGCCACCACTTCAAGGATCCAAGAGACCCAGTACTTC,CATTSRIQETQYF
13,NA,TRBJ2-5,NA,TRBV11-2,TGTGCCAGCAGCTTGAACAGGCAAGAGACCCAGTACTTC,CASSLNRQETQYF
13,once,TRBJ2-3,NA,TRBV5-1,TGCGCCAGCAGCTGGGAGAGCACAGATACGCAGTATTTT,CASSWESTDTQYF
16,NA,TRBJ1-1,TRBD1,TRBV10-3,TGTGCCATCAGTATCCGACAGGGGCGCATGAACACTGAAGCTTTCTTT,CAISIRQGRMNTEAFF
13,NA,TRBJ2-7,NA,TRBV4-3,TGCGCCAGCAGCCAAGATAGGTGGGACGAGCAGTACTTC,CASSQDRWDEQYF
17,NA,TRBJ2-5,NA,TRBV11-2,TGTGCCAGCAGCTTGTCACCTCTAGGAAAACGAGGGGAGACCCAGTACTTC,CASSLSPLGKRGETQYF
13,NA,TRBJ1-2,NA,TRBV28,TGTGCCAGCAGTTTAGAGCAGGGGAGAGGCTACACCTTC,CASSLEQGRGYTF
16,NA,TRBJ1-3,NA,TRBV2,TGTGCCAGCAGGGACTTAGACAGAAATTCTGGAAACACCATATATTTT,CASRDLDRNSGNTIYF
14,NA,TRBJ2-7,TRBD2,TRBV6-2/TRBV6-3,TGTGCCAGCAGTTATAGGCGGGAGTATGGAGAGCAGTACTTC,CASSYRREYGEQYF
15,NA,TRBJ2-3,TRBD2,TRBV6-5,TGTGCCAGCGGCCTAGCGGGAGGTTCATCAGATACGCAGTATTTT,CASGLAGGSSDTQYF
14,NA,TRBJ1-2,TRBD1,TRBV13,TGTGCCAGCAGCTTGGAGACAGGGGTTCGTAGCTACACCTTC,CASSLETGVRSYTF
16,NA,TRBJ2-7,TRBD2,TRBV28,TGTGCCAGCAGTTTCCCCTCGGGCCCGAAGCGGGGCGAGCAGTACTTC,CASSFPSGPKRGEQYF
17,NA,TRBJ1-2,NA,TRBV18,TGTGCCAGCTCACCATTAGGGGCCCCCGGGTCGGGCTATGGCTACACCTTC,CASSPLGAPGSGYGYTF
12,once,TRBJ2-7,NA,TRBV11-3,TGTGCCAGCAGCTCCCTTGCCTACGAGCAGTACTTC,CASSSLAYEQYF
15,NA,TRBJ2-2,TRBD2,TRBV6-5,TGTGCCAGCAGTTCCGGACTAGCGCGGACCGGGGAGCTGTTTTTT,CASSSGLARTGELFF
16,NA,TRBJ2-1,TRBD2,TRBV5-1,TGCGCCAGCAGCCCGGTGCTAGCGGGGGGGCGTAATGAGCAGTTCTTC,CASSPVLAGGRNEQFF
15,many,TRBJ1-6,NA,TRBV6-2/TRBV6-3,TGTGCCAGCAGTTACTCGATGGACCAAGGCGTGGCCCTCCACTTT,CASSYSMDQGVALHF
13,NA,TRBJ1-2,NA,TRBV7-8,TGTGCCAGCAGCTTTAGGCGGGGATATGGCTACACCTTC,CASSFRRGYGYTF
14,NA,TRBJ1-4,NA,TRBV2,TGTGCCAGCAGTGAACCTCTCCCGGACGAAAAACTGTTTTTT,CASSEPLPDEKLFF
13,NA,TRBJ1-4,NA,TRBV12-3/TRBV12-4,TGTGCCAGCAGTCCAGACTCCCCCGGAAAACTGTTTTTT,CASSPDSPGKLFF
14,NA,TRBJ2-7,NA,TRBV19,TGTGCCAGTAGTATGACGTTCCCCTCCTACGAGCAGTACTTC,CASSMTFPSYEQYF
16,NA,TRBJ2-7,TRBD1,TRBV6-2/TRBV6-3,TGTGCCAGCAGTTACAGCTCCGGGACAGGGGACTACGAGCAGTACTTC,CASSYSSGTGDYEQYF
16,NA,TRBJ1-6,NA,TRBV25-1,TGTGCCAGCAGTACCCCCGCCCAAGGGGTGAATTCACCCCTCCACTTT,CASSTPAQGVNSPLHF
13,NA,TRBJ2-5,NA,TRBV7-2,TGTGCCAGCAGCTCCGGGTTACAAGAGACCCAGTACTTC,CASSSGLQETQYF
15,NA,TRBJ2-7,NA,TRBV28,TGTGCCAGCAGGCAGCCCGGGACCTTTTATTACGAGCAGTACTTC,CASRQPGTFYYEQYF
15,NA,TRBJ2-1,NA,TRBV3-1/TRBV3-2,TGTGCCAGCAGCCAAGACTCCTTAGTGGGCAATGAGCAGTTCTTC,CASSQDSLVGNEQFF
12,many,TRBJ2-7,TRBD2,TRBV9,TGTGCCAGCAGCGTCCTAGCGGGCGAGCAGTACTTC,CASSVLAGEQYF
15,NA,TRBJ2-1,TRBD2,TRBV2,TGTGCCAGCAGTGAAGGGGGGACTAGCGGAAATGAGCAGTTCTTC,CASSEGGTSGNEQFF
18,NA,TRBJ1-1,TRBD1,TRBV11-3,TGTGCCAGCAGCAAAGAAAGGTTCCAGGGGGCCTTTTGGACTGAAGCTTTCTTT,CASSKERFQGAFWTEAFF
16,NA,TRBJ2-2,NA,TRBV5-1,TGCGCCAGCAGCTTGGTCGTTAGCTGGAACACCGGGGAGCTGTTTTTT,CASSLVVSWNTGELFF
15,NA,TRBJ1-4,TRBD1,TRBV6-4,TGTGCCAGCAGTCCCGCGGAGGGGGCGTCTGAAAAACTGTTTTTT,CASSPAEGASEKLFF
19,NA,TRBJ1-3,TRBD1,TRBV5-4,TGTGCCAGCAGCGCCCCGGGACAGGGGGTCCGGGGGGCTGGAAACACCATATATTTT,CASSAPGQGVRGAGNTIYF
18,NA,TRBJ1-3,NA,TRBV25-1,TGTGCCAGCAGTGCACTATATGGTGAAGGGGACTCTGGAAACACCATATATTTT,CASSALYGEGDSGNTIYF
12,NA,TRBJ2-7,NA,TRBV6-1,TGTGCCAGCAGTGAATTGCAGGGTAATTGGAACTTC,CASSELQGNWNF
15,NA,TRBJ2-5,TRBD2,TRBV5-1,TGCGCCAGCGTATCTAGCGGGAGTTTCCAAGAGACCCAGTACTTC,CASVSSGSFQETQYF
13,NA,TRBJ1-1,NA,TRBV12-3/TRBV12-4,TGTGCCAGCAGTTTTAGTCAGAGCACTGAAGCTTTCTTT,CASSFSQSTEAFF
13,NA,TRBJ1-2,NA,TRBV11-3,TGTGCCAGCAGCCTCGGGGGTCGCCCTGGCTACACCTTC,CASSLGGRPGYTF
15,NA,TRBJ1-5,NA,TRBV7-9,TGTGCCAGCAGCTTAGGTGTGGGCAGGGTTCAGCCCCAGCATTTT,CASSLGVGRVQPQHF
15,NA,TRBJ2-1,TRBD2,TRBV4-1,TGCGCCAGCAGCCTCCTGGGACTAGCGGGGGGGTACAGGGTCTTC,CASSLLGLAGGYRVF
13,NA,TRBJ2-1,NA,TRBV19,TGTGCCAGTAGTACGGGGTCAAGGAATGAGCAGTTCTTC,CASSTGSRNEQFF
11,NA,TRBJ1-5,NA,TRBV19,TGTGCCAGTAAGGGGAATCAGCCCCAGCATTTT,CASKGNQPQHF
16,once,TRBJ2-5,TRBD2,TRBV9,TGTGCCAGCAGCCGAGATAGCGGGGCGGGGGCGGAGACCCAGTACTTC,CASSRDSGAGAETQYF
15,NA,TRBJ2-7,TRBD1,TRBV2,TGTGCCAGCACCGAGGACAGGGCCAGGCCCTACGAGCAGTACTTC,CASTEDRARPYEQYF
17,NA,TRBJ2-1,TRBD2,TRBV27,TGTGCCAGCAGTTTCTTTTCAGCGGGGGGGTCCTACAATGAGCAGTTCTTC,CASSFFSAGGSYNEQFF
19,NA,TRBJ2-4,NA,TRBV12-2,TGTGCAAGTCGCTTAGCGGGAGGCGGGGACCACCTAGCCAAAAACATTCAGTACTTC,CASRLAGGGDHLAKNIQYF
20,NA,TRBJ2-1,NA,TRBV2,TGTGCCAGCAGGACCCAACCGGGACAGGAGTTTCTAGCGGTTTACAATGAGCAGTTCTTC,CASRTQPGQEFLAVYNEQFF
15,once,TRBJ1-2,NA,TRBV7-9,TGTGCCAGCAGCACCCCCGGACAGATAAACTATGGCTACACCTTC,CASSTPGQINYGYTF
15,NA,TRBJ1-6,TRBD1,TRBV29-1,TGCAGCGTCCAACAGGGGGCGAGCATTAATTCACCCCTCCACTTT,CSVQQGASINSPLHF
10,NA,TRBJ1-2,NA,TRBV19,TGTGCCAGTAAAGACTATGGCTACACCTTC,CASKDYGYTF
13,few,TRBJ2-7,NA,TRBV4-1,TGCGCCAGCAGCTTTGACCCATTCTACGAGCAGTACTTC,CASSFDPFYEQYF
15,once,TRBJ2-1,NA,TRBV5-4,TGTGCCAGCAGCTTTGGGGGACTCCCCGACAATGAGCAGTTCTTC,CASSFGGLPDNEQFF
16,NA,TRBJ2-5,TRBD2,TRBV19,TGTGCCAGTAGTATGGTGGCTAGCGGGGGTCAAGAGACCCAGTACTTC,CASSMVASGGQETQYF
15,NA,TRBJ2-7,TRBD1,TRBV5-8,TGTGCCAGCAGCTCCCGGGACAGGGGAGTCCACGAGCAGTACTTC,CASSSRDRGVHEQYF
13,NA,TRBJ2-1,TRBD2,TRBV30,TGTGCCTGTCCTAGCGGGGGGGCTGGTGAGCAGTTCTTC,CACPSGGAGEQFF
18,NA,TRBJ1-6,TRBD1,TRBV11-3,TGTGCCAGCAGCCGCACAGGGGGAGTACGGAACAATAATTCACCCCTCCACTTT,CASSRTGGVRNNNSPLHF
11,NA,TRBJ2-3,NA,TRBV20-1,TGCAGTGCTAGAGATCCAGATACGCAGTATTTT,CSARDPDTQYF
13,NA,TRBJ1-4,NA,TRBV12-3/TRBV12-4,TGTGCCAGCAGTTGGACAGCTAATGAAAAACTGTTTTTT,CASSWTANEKLFF
15,NA,TRBJ1-6,NA,TRBV11-2,TGTGCCAGCAGCTCCGACCTCTCCTATAATTCACCCCTCCACTTT,CASSSDLSYNSPLHF
13,NA,TRBJ1-2,NA,TRBV6-5,TGTGCCAGCAGCATCGACCGAAACTATGGCTACACCTTC,CASSIDRNYGYTF
13,NA,TRBJ2-3,TRBD2,TRBV29-1,TGCAGCGTTGTGTCAGCGGGGACAGATACGCAGTATTTT,CSVVSAGTDTQYF